The 14 T cell receptor beta chains in this list originate from one sample, sequenced in a study of blood T cell repertoires in COVID-19. Only in-frame clones appear in the TCRdb table, and some are missing; sequencing was by immunoSEQ multiplex PCR. The table has more than 100,000 clones, about 90% seen once. The sequencing input was peripheral blood. All receptors derive from a man over 45 with active COVID-19.

J is TRBJ1-6 and V is TRBV7-9, with D unclear. The germline V gene has CDR1 SEHNR and CDR2 FQNEAQ (reference sequence). CDR3 length equals 13 residues. V lost 2 bases and J 9 bases, leaving 8 bases between the germline ends. CDR3 sequence: CASSLTVGSPLHF. For the CDR3, the DNA is TGTGCCAGCAGCTTAACAGTTGGTTCACCCCTCCACTTT.

This clone occurred once. The chain employs TRBV4-1 and TRBJ2-7, with a tentative D call TRBD1 (6 bases). CDR3 size: 13 residues. Trimming took 7 bases from V and 4 from J, leaving 14 bases between them. CDR1 and CDR2 (germline): MGHRA, YSYEKL. CDR3: CASKNPGAYEQYF. Written as DNA, the CDR3 is TGCGCCAGCAAAAACCCAGGGGCGTACGAGCAGTACTTC.

The gene calls are TRBV7-7 and TRBJ1-3; 10 bases map to TRBD1. The CDR3 loop spans 16 amino acids. Germline CDR1 SSHAT, CDR2 FNYEAQ (reference sequence). V lost 5 bases and J lost 1; bases outside the gene matches: 5. The CDR3 here is CASSHRTGGSGNTIYF. In DNA, the CDR3 is TGTGCCAGCAGCCACCGGACAGGGGGGTCTGGAAACACCATATATTTT.

The chain couples TRBV2 to TRBJ2-7; 7 nucleotides match TRBD2. The V segment lost 6 bases and the J segment 4 bases; nucleotides outside the gene matches: 6. The CDR3 has 13 amino acids. The germline V gene has CDR1 SNHLY and CDR2 FYNNEI. This chain's CDR3 is CASRGGPYYEQYF. The DNA of the CDR3 is TGTGCCAGCAGGGGAGGGCCGTATTACGAGCAGTACTTC. Using reference TRBV2 and TRBJ2-7 for the parts outside the CDR3, the full variable domain is EPEVTQTPSHQVTQMGQEVILRCVPISNHLYFYWYRQILGQKVEFLVSFYNNEISEKSEIFDDQFSVERPDGSNFTLKIRSTKLEDSAMYFCASRGGPYYEQYFGPGTRLTVT.

This chain joins TRBV18 and TRBJ1-4, with D possibly being TRBD1 (5 bases). Trimming left V 6 bases short and J 0 bases short, with 17 bases between. The CDR3 is 17 residues long. Germline V gene data show CDR1 as KGHSH and CDR2 as LQKENI. The CDR3 spells CASSPGRWQATNEKLFF. The CDR3 region has the DNA TGTGCCAGCTCCCCAGGGAGGTGGCAAGCAACTAATGAAAAACTGTTTTTT.

V gene TRBV10-3 combines with J gene TRBJ2-1; 9 bases align to TRBD2. Per the germline V gene, CDR1 is ENHRY and CDR2 is SYGVKD. The V and J ends lost 0 bases and 5 bases, in that order; junction bases with no gene match: 2. The CDR3 is 15 amino acids. The CDR3 coding sequence is TGTGCCATCAGTGAGTCGACTAGCGGAGACAATGAGCAGTTCTTC. Amino acids: CAISESTSGDNEQFF.

The chain combines TRBV12-3 or TRBV12-4 with TRBJ2-5, with D unresolved. V was trimmed by 1 base and J by 5 bases, leaving 5 bases between them. This CDR3 is 12 amino acids long. As DNA, the CDR3 is TGTGCCAGCAGTTTAGACGGGGAGACCCAGTACTTC. This gives the protein CASSLDGETQYF.

V and J are TRBV2 and TRBJ1-3; 7 positions agree with TRBD1. Unmatched junction bases numbered 5, after V lost 6 bases and J lost 3 bases. This CDR3 has 14 amino acids. The germline V gene has CDR1 SNHLY and CDR2 FYNNEI. CDR3 region: CASRTTGVGNTIYF. DNA for the CDR3: TGTGCCAGCAGGACAACAGGGGTTGGAAACACCATATATTTT.

V and J are TRBV6-5 and TRBJ2-1, with 7 bases fitting TRBD1. CDR3 length: 14 residues. From germline, CDR1 is MNHEY and CDR2 SVGAGI. The trim removed 6 bases at V and 2 bases at J, leaving 4 bases unmatched. The CDR3 region is CASSPGQTYNEQFF. The CDR3 DNA sequence: TGTGCCAGCAGCCCGGGACAGACCTACAATGAGCAGTTCTTC.

The gene calls are TRBV6-5 and TRBJ2-7; D is undetermined. The CDR3 has 15 residues. Trimming removed 4 bases at V and 0 bases at J, with 13 bases between. Per the germline V gene, CDR1 is MNHEY and CDR2 is SVGAGI. The CDR3 nucleotides read TGTGCCAGCAGTTCCCCGACTCGTTACTCCTACGAGCAGTACTTC. It is translated as CASSSPTRYSYEQYF.

The chain links TRBV12-5 to TRBJ2-3; perhaps TRBD1 as D (5 bases). V was pared by 1 base and J by 1 base, with 15 bases between. The CDR3 totals 17 residues. Germline V gene sequence: CDR1 LGHNT, CDR2 FRNRAP. The CDR3 region has the DNA TGTGCTAGTGGTTTGGCCCTGATTATCAGGGGCACAGATACGCAGTATTTT. Protein product: CASGLALIIRGTDTQYF. Full variable domain (rest looked up from reference TRBV12-5 and TRBJ2-3): DARVTQTPRHKVTEMGQEVTMRCQPILGHNTVFWYRQTMMQGLELLAYFRNRAPLDDSGMPKDRFSAEMPDATLATLKIQPSEPRDSAVYFCASGLALIIRGTDTQYFGPGTRLTVL.

The rearrangement joins TRBV9 to TRBJ2-3; 11 bases match TRBD1. CDR1 is SGDLS, CDR2 YYNGEE, per germline. The J segment lost 4 bases and the V segment lost 4 bases, leaving 5 bases of the junction unmatched. The CDR3 has 15 residues. CDR3 sequence: CASSPWTGGSDTQYF. CDR3 in DNA: TGTGCCAGCAGCCCCTGGACAGGGGGCTCAGATACGCAGTATTTT.

The chain joins TRBV5-1 to TRBJ2-4, with 7 bases identical to TRBD2. Trimming at V came to 3 bases and at J to 9 bases, leaving 15 bases not matched to a gene. Per germline, CDR1 SGHRS and CDR2 YFSETQ. This CDR3 is built from 16 residues. The CDR3 sequence: CASSSGPGLGYSIQYF. The CDR3 bases are TGCGCCAGCAGCTCGGGACCCGGACTAGGTTATAGCATTCAGTACTTC.

This clone has only one observation. The chain couples TRBV7-2 to TRBJ2-2; 9 positions match TRBD2. CDR1 is SGHTA and CDR2 is FQGNSA in the germline V gene. J gave up 5 bases and V 1 base, and 2 bases lay outside the gene matches. The CDR3 contains 15 residues. The CDR3 nucleotides are TGTGCCAGCAGCTTAGGACTAGCGGAAACCGGGGAGCTGTTTTTT. Its protein is CASSLGLAETGELFF. The full variable domain, with the rest looked up from reference TRBV7-2 and TRBJ2-2, is GAGVSQSPSNKVTEKGKDVELRCDPISGHTALYWYRQSLGQGLEFLIYFQGNSAPDKSGLPSDRFSAERTGGSVSTLTIQRTQQEDSAVYLCASSLGLAETGELFFGEGSRLTVL.